These T cell receptor beta chains were read from a single sample in a study of radiotherapy plus CTLA-4 blockade in lung cancer. The assay was immunoSEQ multiplex PCR, and TCRdb's table has in-frame clones only and misses some. Among 86,000 or so clones listed, about 78% were seen once. Source: peripheral blood, taken from a patient treated with radiotherapy plus ipilimumab. Every receptor here comes from a human donor with non-small cell lung cancer who had a partial response to radiotherapy plus ipilimumab. Some clones in this sample may be carry-over from other donors' samples. Both conserved end residues are part of each CDR3. Fields, in order: D gene, clone size, J gene, CDR3 length, V gene, CDR3 protein, CDR3 DNA. A D gene is named only where the DNA matches it firmly. The listing skips clone size in some rows; elsewhere it reads once, few, many or a size class.

NA,NA,TRBJ2-1,15,TRBV7-6,CASSLDGQSYNEQFF,TGTGCCAGCAGCTTAGATGGGCAGTCGTACAATGAGCAGTTCTTC
TRBD2,NA,TRBJ2-3,19,TRBV7-6,CASRHFGTSGVREGDTQYF,TGTGCCAGCAGGCACTTTGGGACTAGCGGGGTTCGGGAGGGGGATACGCAGTATTTT
NA,NA,TRBJ2-7,15,TRBV28,CASSARGARYEWQYF,TGTGCCAGCAGCGCTCGCGGGGCCCGCTACGAGTGGCAGTACTTC
TRBD2,NA,TRBJ2-5,14,TRBV5-1,CASSFGGARETQYF,TGCGCCAGCAGCTTCGGGGGGGCCAGGGAGACCCAGTACTTC
TRBD1,NA,TRBJ1-2,13,TRBV28,CASVAGGVYGYTF,TGTGCCAGCGTCGCAGGGGGCGTCTATGGCTACACCTTC
NA,NA,TRBJ2-1,13,TRBV7-9,CASSLRVGDEQFF,TGTGCCAGCAGCTTACGGGTAGGCGATGAGCAGTTCTTC
TRBD2,NA,TRBJ2-5,15,TRBV18,CASSPAGGAKKTQYF,TGTGCCAGCTCACCGGCGGGGGGGGCCAAGAAGACCCAGTACTTC
NA,once,TRBJ2-1,12,TRBV19,CASSKARQEQFF,TGTGCCAGTAGTAAGGCCCGACAGGAGCAGTTCTTC
NA,NA,TRBJ2-1,19,TRBV7-2,CASSLDPSILLGVYNEQFF,TGTGCCAGCAGCTTAGATCCTAGCATCCTCCTGGGTGTCTACAATGAGCAGTTCTTC
TRBD1,NA,TRBJ1-5,14,TRBV30,CAWSGAGGSQPQHF,TGTGCCTGGAGTGGGGCAGGGGGTAGTCAGCCCCAGCATTTT
NA,NA,TRBJ2-7,14,TRBV6-1,CATSETGYTYEQYF,TGTGCCACCTCAGAGACAGGCTACACCTACGAGCAGTACTTC
TRBD2,NA,TRBJ2-3,14,TRBV19,CASSPGLASDTQYF,TGTGCCAGTAGTCCAGGACTAGCGTCAGATACGCAGTATTTT
TRBD1,NA,TRBJ1-2,14,TRBV19,CASSVSGTGGGYTF,TGTGCCAGTAGTGTCTCCGGGACAGGGGGGGGCTACACCTTC
NA,NA,TRBJ1-6,14,TRBV19,CASSIGNYNSPLHF,TGTGCCAGTAGTATCGGGAATTATAATTCACCCCTCCACTTT
TRBD1,few,TRBJ1-1,12,TRBV23-1,CASRIYRGEAFF,TGCGCCAGCAGGATATACAGGGGTGAAGCTTTCTTT
TRBD1,NA,TRBJ2-7,15,TRBV7-2,CASSSDRDRVYEQYF,TGTGCCAGCAGCTCCGACCGGGACAGGGTCTACGAGCAGTACTTC
TRBD1,once,TRBJ1-6,16,TRBV4-1,CASSQGKTGVGSPLHF,TGCGCCAGCAGCCAAGGAAAAACAGGGGTGGGTTCACCCCTCCACTTT
TRBD2,NA,TRBJ2-5,15,TRBV6-5,CASGGGGTGEETQYF,TGTGCCAGCGGGGGGGGAGGAACGGGAGAAGAGACCCAGTACTTC
NA,NA,TRBJ1-2,13,TRBV29-1,CSVDPSVNYGYTF,TGCAGCGTTGACCCGTCGGTAAACTATGGCTACACCTTC
NA,NA,TRBJ1-2,16,TRBV7-2,CASSLEAFGGPYGYTF,TGTGCCAGCAGCTTAGAGGCTTTCGGGGGACCCTATGGCTACACCTTC
NA,NA,TRBJ2-5,13,TRBV19,CASSGQTSGTQYF,TGTGCCAGTAGTGGCCAGACCTCGGGGACCCAGTACTTC
TRBD1,NA,TRBJ2-7,14,TRBV7-9,CASSLGGTVYEQYF,TGTGCCAGCAGCTTAGGAGGGACAGTGTACGAGCAGTACTTC